The clone carrying this T cell receptor (beta chain) has a handful of counts. Its antigen is unidentified. This specimen belongs to a study of identifying expanded T cells in peripheral blood. Clones were read by immunoSEQ multiplex PCR, and TCRdb kept only the in-frame ones, dropping some. The sample includes roughly 100,000 clones, about nine tenths of them seen just once. Study-wide results and caveats: Clone count variance between roughly 2-week samples rose with total template count. Over about two and four weeks, about 15 and 18 clones changed, versus roughly 1.1 between replicates.

The CDR3 loop spans 16 amino acids. The germline CDR1 and CDR2 sequences are MNHNY and SVGAGI (reference sequence). After removal of 6 bases from V and 5 bases from J, the junction contained 14 bases not matched to a gene. This receptor was obtained from a person between 18 and 75 years old in good health. This chain joins TRBV6-6 and TRBJ2-7; 9 bases are a match to TRBD1. The sample comprised blood. The CDR3 DNA reads as TGTGCCAGCAGCAGGACCCACGGACAGGGGCTCAACGAGCAGTACTTC. This encodes CASSRTHGQGLNEQYF.